The 8 T cell receptor beta chains listed next were all sequenced from one sample in a study of T cell responses to AZD1222 COVID-19 vaccine. Some clones are missing from TCRdb's copy, which holds only in-frame ones; the method was immunoSEQ multiplex PCR. The sample holds 90,000 to 100,000 clones, 85% seen once. This specimen consisted of peripheral blood, obtained 28 days after the second AZD1222 dose. All receptors derive from an adult who received the AZD1222 COVID-19 vaccine.

This clone was recorded a few times. The rearrangement links TRBV19 to TRBJ2-5; no definite D call. The CDR3 covers 12 residues. Germline V gene sequence: CDR1 LNHDA, CDR2 SQIVND (reference sequence). V was trimmed by 6 bases and J by 5 bases, leaving 10 bases between them. CDR3 coding DNA: TGTGCCAGTAGAGGGCCCGTCGAGACCCAGTACTTC. Its translation is CASRGPVETQYF.

A few counts support this clone. This chain links TRBV6-5 with TRBJ1-1; D gene uncertain. CDR3 length equals 15 residues. V was cut by 0 bases and J by 0 bases, with 8 bases left in between. Germline CDR1 is MNHEY and CDR2 is SVGAGI. The CDR3 sequence is CASSYSGMMNTEAFF. The CDR3 region has the DNA TGTGCCAGCAGTTACTCGGGGATGATGAACACTGAAGCTTTCTTT.

This clone was counted many times. This chain joins TRBV6-5 and TRBJ2-7; 10 nucleotides agree with TRBD1. Germline V gives CDR1 MNHEY, CDR2 SVGAGI. This CDR3 has 14 residues. V shed 5 bases and J 3 bases; nucleotides not matched to a gene: 4. As DNA, the CDR3 is TGTGCCAGCAGTCGAGACAGGGGGCTCTACGAGCAGTACTTC. This sequence encodes CASSRDRGLYEQYF.

The V and J genes are TRBV6-2 or TRBV6-3 and TRBJ2-7, with 7 nucleotides matching TRBD2. Germline CDR1 MNHEY, CDR2 SVGEGT. This CDR3 spans 15 amino acids. V dropped 5 bases and J dropped 4; count of bases not matched to a gene: 11. CDR3 DNA sequence: TGTGCCAGCAGTCCCCGGCGGCCTAGCGGATACGAGCAGTACTTC. Translating it yields CASSPRRPSGYEQYF.

The chain combines TRBV7-9 with TRBJ2-2; D is tentatively TRBD1 or TRBD2 (5 bases each). Trimming took 10 bases from V and 0 from J, leaving 12 bases between them. The CDR3 has 14 amino acids. CDR1 and CDR2 from the germline V gene are SEHNR and FQNEAQ (reference sequence). CDR3 coding DNA: TGTGCCAAAAATCAGGGACCGAACACCGGGGAGCTGTTTTTT. Protein sequence: CAKNQGPNTGELFF.

The chain has TRBV7-2 and TRBJ2-1, with no clear D. The CDR3 extends over 14 amino acids. Germline V gene sequence: CDR1 SGHTA, CDR2 FQGNSA. Trimming removed 1 base from V and 3 bases from J, with 7 bases in between. The CDR3 is CASSLVMSYNEQFF. The CDR3 nucleotides are TGTGCCAGCAGCTTAGTAATGAGCTACAATGAGCAGTTCTTC.

V is TRBV24-1 and J is TRBJ2-3; D gene unclear. Germline V CDR1 and CDR2: KGHDR, SFDVKD. Trimming shortened V by 9 bases and J by 3 bases, and 12 bases separated the two germline ends. CDR3 length: 13 residues. CDR3 protein: CATASLETDTQYF. CDR3 bases: TGTGCCACCGCGTCCCTTGAGACAGATACGCAGTATTTT.

The chain uses TRBV5-1 and TRBJ2-1, with D possibly being TRBD1 (6 bases). The CDR3 has 14 residues. V was shortened by 3 bases and J by 7 bases, with 14 bases between the two germline ends. Germline V gene lookup returns CDR1 SGHRS and CDR2 YFSETQ. The DNA of the CDR3 is TGCGCCAGCAGCTCGGACAGTGCGAGGAATGAGCAGTTCTTC. The encoded protein is CASSSDSARNEQFF.